The source of this T cell receptor beta chain is a study of regulatory T cells in long-lasting Graves disease. There are 11 residues in the CDR3. Libraries of TCR beta came from iRepertoire HTBI primers plus Arm-PCR of CDR3 regions. TCRdb re-analysed the multiplex PCR reads in MiXCR, keeping a single row per CDR3 protein. The sample lists about 320,000 distinct CDR3 sequences; 15% to 20% were seen once. Many counts were recorded for this clonotype. Its antigen is not known. Sequence at one end of the junction differs from germline and may be a read error. General observations from the study: TCR diversity was lower in persistent Graves' patients (versus newly diagnosed ones). TRBV28, TRBJ1-2 and TRBJ2-5 were favored in persistent disease.

The time point: newly diagnosed GD, antithyroid drugs for less than 3 months. Scientists built the TCR library using RNA that was extracted from PBMCs. Source: peripheral blood mononuclear cells (PBMCs), taken at new diagnosis, from a patient treated with antithyroid drugs. This TCR derives from a female donor with Graves disease. The chain carries TRBV12-3 or TRBV12-4 and TRBJ2-3; TRBD2 matches 9 bases. The CDR3 bases are TGTGCCAGCAGGTTAGGGACTAGCAAGTATTTT. Its translation: CASRLGTSKYF.